The 11 T cell receptor beta chains presented below share a single source sample, sequenced in a study of patients and donors after allogeneic stem cell transplantation. One entry per CDR3 protein, called by TCRdb with MiXCR from the RT-PCR reads. The sample consists of approximately 140,000 distinct CDR3 sequences, about 40% of them appearing once. Sequenced: blood, either unsorted or a sorted T cell fraction (not recorded which). These receptors were taken from a human donor who was either an allogeneic HSCT recipient or a stem cell or donor lymphocyte infusion donor (not recorded which). It is not recorded whose cells these are; they may come from a transplant donor.

J is TRBJ1-6 and V is TRBV20-1; D uncertain. The CDR3 consists of 13 residues. V was cut by 6 bases and J by 7 bases, with 13 bases left in between. Germline V gene data show CDR1 as DFQATT and CDR2 as SNEGSKA (reference sequence). CDR3 sequence reads: CSAPTALNSPLHF. In nucleotides, the CDR3 is TGCAGTGCCCCGACGGCCCTCAATTCACCCCTCCACTTT.

The chain has TRBV12-3 or TRBV12-4 and TRBJ1-1; no definite D call. V lost 5 bases, J lost 1 base, and 14 bases lay in between. CDR3 length: 15 residues. DNA for the CDR3: TGTGCCAGCAGTCCGGCCCGACCTTGGAACACTGAAGCTTTCTTT. Protein: CASSPARPWNTEAFF.

This clonotype has a handful of counts. V and J are TRBV29-1 and TRBJ1-4; D not certain. V shed 0 bases and J shed 7 bases, with 12 bases lying between them. The CDR3 has 14 amino acids. Germline V gene lookup returns CDR1 SQVTM and CDR2 ANQGSEA. The CDR3 loop reads CSVEDRAKGEKLFF. The CDR3, as DNA: TGCAGCGTTGAAGACCGGGCCAAAGGTGAAAAACTGTTTTTT.

J is TRBJ1-5 and V is TRBV7-2; D not certain. CDR1 SGHTA and CDR2 FQGNSA come from the germline V gene. The ends were cut back, 0 bases at V and 2 bases at J, with 17 bases in the middle. This CDR3 is 18 amino acids long. CDR3 coding DNA: TGTGCCAGCAGCTTAGCGCTGAGCTCAGGTAGTGGCAATCAGCCCCAGCATTTT. Residues: CASSLALSSGSGNQPQHF.

This clonotype came up a few times. The chain has TRBV6-5 and TRBJ1-5; TRBD1 matches 10 bases. Losses at the gene ends were 6 bases for V and 7 bases for J; bases not matched to a gene: 9. This CDR3 has 15 amino acids. Germline V gene lookup returns CDR1 MNHEY and CDR2 SVGAGI. This CDR3 reads CASRADRGLGQPQHF. CDR3 in DNA: TGTGCCAGCAGGGCCGACAGGGGGCTCGGGCAGCCCCAGCATTTT.

This chain joins TRBV7-9 and TRBJ1-1; no firm D call. The ends were cut back, 4 bases at V and 5 bases at J, with 11 bases in the middle. CDR3 size: 13 residues. Germline CDR1 SEHNR, CDR2 FQNEAQ (reference sequence). This CDR3 is CASSSRTETEAFF. CDR3 nucleotide sequence: TGTGCCAGCAGCTCAAGAACGGAGACTGAAGCTTTCTTT.

The chain links TRBV2 to TRBJ2-3; TRBD2 matches at 12 bases. The CDR3 is 15 residues long. V lost 10 bases and J lost 1; bases outside the gene matches: 6. Germline CDR1 SNHLY, CDR2 FYNNEI. The CDR3 loop reads CATNWTSGGTDTQYF. The CDR3 coding sequence is TGTGCCACCAACTGGACTAGCGGGGGCACAGATACGCAGTATTTT.

To note about this clonotype: This could be a read error, since a much larger clone is one nucleotide away. The chain links TRBV29-1 to TRBJ1-1; 7 nucleotides align to TRBD1. Per the germline V gene, CDR1 is SQVTM and CDR2 is ANQGSEA. There are 12 residues in the CDR3. CDR3: CSASRDSYEALF. DNA of the CDR3: TGCAGCGCATCCCGGGACAGTTATGAAGCTTTGTTT.

This rearrangement joins TRBV25-1 to TRBJ2-2; D may match TRBD1 or TRBD2 (6 bases each). The CDR3 covers 13 residues. The V and J ends lost 11 bases and 1 base respectively, with 11 bases between them. Germline lookup yields CDR1 MGHDK and CDR2 SYGVNS. This chain's CDR3 is CAGGQGNTGELFF. The CDR3 DNA reads TGTGCCGGGGGGCAGGGGAACACCGGGGAGCTGTTTTTT.

The V gene is TRBV6-5, the J gene TRBJ1-6; D unclear. The CDR3 has 14 residues. Germline V CDR1 and CDR2: MNHEY, SVGAGI. Trimming left V 6 bases short and J 15 bases short, with 21 bases between. The CDR3 DNA reads as TGTGCCAGCAGGAGCGGGATCCGCTTTGAAAACCTCCACTTT. This translates into CASRSGIRFENLHF.

This chain joins TRBV6-6 and TRBJ1-4; tentatively, D is TRBD1 (6 bases). Germline lookup yields CDR1 MNHNY and CDR2 SVGAGI (reference sequence). The CDR3 contains 16 residues. The V and J ends lost 4 bases and 8 bases respectively, with 20 bases between them. CDR3 loop: CASSSLDRTIGEKLFF. The CDR3 region has the DNA TGTGCCAGCAGTTCCCTCGACAGGACGATCGGGGAAAAACTGTTTTTT.